Below, 8 T cell receptor beta chains from the same sample are listed, as sequenced in a study of T cells after yellow fever vaccination. MiXCR was run by TCRdb on the 5' RACE reads, yielding one entry per CDR3 protein. Of about 220,000 distinct CDR3 sequences in the sample, approximately 3% are singletons; the top ten hold 3.2%. This material consisted of CD4+ T cells sorted from PBMCs, taken 10 days after the yellow fever booster vaccination. These receptors all come from a man aged 18 to 29 who received the YFV17D yellow fever vaccine.

This clonotype was seen only a few times. The chain carries TRBV5-4 and TRBJ2-5; TRBD1 agrees at 8 bases. With V trimmed by 3 bases and J by 2 bases, 3 bases remained unmatched. The CDR3 runs 14 residues. Looked up from germline, CDR1 is SGHNT and CDR2 is YYREEE (reference sequence). CDR3 DNA sequence: TGTGCCAGCAGCTCTACAGGGGGGCAAGAGACCCAGTACTTC. This translates into CASSSTGGQETQYF.

The table lists this clonotype with a few counts. This chain uses TRBV4-2 with TRBJ2-7; 11 bases align to TRBD2. CDR1 and CDR2 from the germline V gene are LGHNA and YNFKEQ. CDR3 length: 16 amino acids. Trimming at V came to 1 base and at J to 4 bases, leaving 6 bases not matched to a gene. CDR3 sequence (DNA): TGTGCCAGCAGCCAAGGGGGGACTAGCGGTCTGTACGAGCAGTACTTC. Translation gives CASSQGGTSGLYEQYF.

This rearrangement joins TRBV12-5 to TRBJ1-1; possible D gene TRBD1, 5 bases. Germline lookup yields CDR1 LGHNT and CDR2 FRNRAP. V was cut by 7 bases and J by 4 bases, with 13 bases left in between. The CDR3 is made up of 13 amino acids. CDR3 amino acids: CASAPMGGTEAFF. CDR3 bases: TGTGCTAGTGCCCCCATGGGGGGCACTGAAGCTTTCTTT.

The J gene is TRBJ2-3, the V gene TRBV10-3; no reliable D call. Germline CDR1 reads ENHRY; CDR2 reads SYGVKD. This CDR3 region has 15 residues. Trimming removed 0 bases from V and 3 bases from J, with 10 bases in between. CDR3 sequence reads: CAISESRSQTDTQYF. CDR3 bases: TGTGCCATCAGTGAGTCGCGAAGCCAGACAGATACGCAGTATTTT.

The chain uses TRBV5-1 and TRBJ2-5; TRBD2 might be the D (7 bases). From germline, CDR1 is SGHRS and CDR2 YFSETQ. This CDR3 has 14 amino acids. The V end lost 9 bases, the J end lost 1 base, and 16 bases lay between the germline ends. The CDR3 region is CATNRGTTQETQYF. The CDR3 DNA sequence: TGCGCCACCAATAGGGGGACTACCCAAGAGACCCAGTACTTC.

This clonotype was seen many times. This chain uses TRBV5-6 with TRBJ2-7; D gene uncertain. V dropped 0 bases and J dropped 0 bases, with 4 bases sitting between them. Germline V lookup: CDR1 SGHDT, CDR2 YYEEEE. The CDR3 contains 13 residues. CDR3: CASSLASSYEQYV. Written as DNA, the CDR3 is TGTGCCAGCAGCTTGGCGAGCTCCTACGAGCAGTACGTC.

This clonotype was counted at least ten times. The V and J genes are TRBV5-6 and TRBJ2-5, with D perhaps given as TRBD1 or TRBD2 (5 bases each). Germline V lookup: CDR1 SGHDT, CDR2 YYEEEE. The CDR3 extends over 15 amino acids. V dropped 4 bases and J dropped 3 bases, with 16 bases sitting between them. The CDR3, as DNA: TGTGCCAGCAGCCGATCCGGGACCGCTAAAGAGACCCAGTACTTC. Protein product: CASSRSGTAKETQYF.

This clonotype was seen ten or more times. This sequence joins TRBV5-1 and TRBJ2-2; TRBD1 agrees at 9 bases. This CDR3 is 17 amino acids long. Germline V lookup: CDR1 SGHRS, CDR2 YFSETQ. V lost 7 bases to trimming and J lost 7 bases; unmatched junction nucleotides: 17. The CDR3 region is CASEKTGTGFFGGELFF. In DNA, the CDR3 is TGCGCCAGCGAGAAAACCGGGACAGGGTTCTTCGGCGGGGAGCTGTTTTTT.